This T cell receptor beta chain was documented in a study of early T cells in non-severe SARS-CoV-2 infection. Study-wide background: Sequencing used unsorted whole-blood bulk RNA, so chains lack pairing. The study's findings and limits: Lookups in VDJdb leaned toward anti-spike CD8 responses and missed private and CD4 specificities.

Individual cDNA molecules were tagged with unique molecular identifiers. TCRdb recomputed calls from the 5' RACE reads with MiXCR, one row per CDR3 protein. Here the sample spans approximately 22,000 distinct CDR3 sequences, 4% to 5% being singletons. This clonotype was counted many times. Its antigen is still unknown. The V gene's germline CDR1 is SGHVS and CDR2 FNYEAQ. This CDR3 comprises 14 residues. Trimming shortened V by 5 bases and J by 1 base, and 8 bases separated the two germline ends. The origin of this receptor is an adult who was a healthcare worker with PCR-confirmed SARS-CoV-2 infection or an uninfected control (not recorded which). Specimen: whole blood. V is TRBV7-6 and J is TRBJ2-2, with TRBD1 as a possible D gene (5 bases). The chain's CDR3 is CASSRTGNTGELFF. The CDR3 DNA sequence: TGTGCCAGCAGCCGCACAGGGAACACCGGGGAGCTGTTTTTT.